The sequence of this TCR beta chain was determined in a study of T cell changes during pregnancy in multiple sclerosis. The CDR3 is 14 amino acids. CDR1 and CDR2 from the germline V gene are SGHNT and YYREEE (reference sequence). V trimming: 4 bases; J trimming: 5 bases; junction bases outside the gene matches: 9. Profiled with immunoSEQ multiplex PCR; TCRdb holds only in-frame clones, not every one. The table shows 90,000 to 150,000 clones, with approximately 93% occurring only once. Sequencing used peripheral blood, obtained before pregnancy. The V gene is TRBV5-4, the J gene TRBJ2-7, with 7 bases fitting TRBD2. This TCR derives from a female donor with multiple sclerosis, enrolled in a pregnancy study. CDR3 loop: CASSILRGKNEQYF. CDR3 bases: TGTGCCAGCAGCATCTTGCGGGGGAAGAACGAGCAGTACTTC.